A single sample is the source of the 28 T cell receptor beta chains below, sequenced in a study of response to subunit inactivated influenza vaccine. TCRdb used MiXCR to reprocess the RT-PCR reads, holding one entry per CDR3 protein. The table lists approximately 520,000 distinct CDR3 sequences, roughly 25% of them singletons. Material: CD4+ T cells sorted from PBMCs, obtained 5 to 6 days after vaccination. The receptor source for this set is a man aged 45-65 years who received an inactivated influenza vaccine.

This clonotype was seen only a few times. Here the CDR3 reads CASSLPGQGFHEQYF. The CDR3 nucleotides read TGTGCCAGCAGTTTACCCGGACAGGGGTTTCACGAGCAGTACTTC. The rearrangement links TRBV12-3 or TRBV12-4 to TRBJ2-7; 9 nucleotides align to TRBD1. The V and J ends lost 2 bases and 5 bases, in that order; junction bases with no gene match: 7. This CDR3 has 15 amino acids.

This clonotype was seen a handful of times. The chain employs TRBV12-3 or TRBV12-4 and TRBJ2-5; D is perhaps TRBD1 (5 bases). CDR3 size: 13 residues. V gave up 1 base and J gave up 7 bases, with 10 bases separating them. The CDR3 loop reads CASSLDRRGTQYF. The CDR3, as DNA: TGTGCCAGCAGTTTAGACAGGCGAGGGACCCAGTACTTC.

This clonotype was observed a few times. The chain joins TRBV6-1 to TRBJ2-5; D perhaps matches TRBD2 (6 bases). Germline V gene lookup returns CDR1 MNHNS and CDR2 SASEGT. V lost 4 bases and J lost 2, with 11 bases in between. This CDR3 region has 14 residues. The CDR3 DNA follows: TGTGCCAGCAGTGCGCACGCGGGGCAAGAGACCCAGTACTTC. Protein: CASSAHAGQETQYF.

V gene TRBV20-1 combines with J gene TRBJ2-1; 9 bases map to TRBD2. This CDR3 contains 14 residues. J lost 8 bases, V lost 5 bases, and 10 bases had no gene match. Looked up from germline, CDR1 is DFQATT and CDR2 is SNEGSKA (reference sequence). This CDR3 reads CSAGSAGGPDEQFF. CDR3 sequence (DNA): TGCAGTGCTGGTTCGGCGGGAGGGCCGGATGAGCAGTTCTTC.

V is TRBV5-6 and J is TRBJ2-1; 7 positions agree with TRBD1. The CDR3 is 14 amino acids. Trimming at V came to 0 bases and at J to 7 bases, leaving 4 bases not matched to a gene. CDR1 is SGHDT and CDR2 is YYEEEE in the germline V gene. CDR3 coding DNA: TGTGCCAGCAGCTTGGGGGGACAGCCAAATGAGCAGTTCTTC. It encodes CASSLGGQPNEQFF.

CDR3 protein: CASSSSRGGFTDTQYF. CDR3 DNA: TGTGCCAGCAGCTCCAGCAGGGGGGGTTTCACAGATACGCAGTATTTT. The V call is TRBV7-9, the J call TRBJ2-3; D could derive from TRBD1 or TRBD2 (7 bases each). Trimming removed 4 bases from V and 2 bases from J, with 16 bases in between. CDR1 SEHNR and CDR2 FQNEAQ come from the germline V gene (reference sequence). The CDR3 has 16 amino acids.

This clonotype was recorded a few times. This chain connects TRBV9 to TRBJ2-5, with D perhaps TRBD2 (6 bases). The V gene's germline CDR1 is SGDLS and CDR2 YYNGEE. This CDR3 is built from 15 residues. V lost 3 bases to trimming and J lost 1 base, with 13 bases between them. In DNA, the CDR3 is TGTGCCAGCAGCGCGAAAGGGACTTTCCAAGAGACCCAGTACTTC. Amino acids: CASSAKGTFQETQYF.

This rearrangement joins TRBV9 to TRBJ2-3; 11 positions agree with TRBD2. This CDR3 comprises 17 residues. V dropped 0 bases and J dropped 4; count of bases not matched to a gene: 7. CDR1 and CDR2 (germline): SGDLS, YYNGEE. This CDR3 is CASSVGLAGSMADTQYF. The CDR3 region has the DNA TGTGCCAGCAGCGTAGGACTAGCGGGGTCCATGGCAGATACGCAGTATTTT.

This clonotype was seen once. The chain recombines TRBV6-1 with TRBJ2-4; 9 bases agree with TRBD1. Germline CDR1 is MNHNS and CDR2 is SASEGT. This CDR3 region has 14 residues. The V gene end was trimmed by 3 bases and the J gene end by 7 bases; junction bases not matched to a gene: 4. CDR3 sequence reads: CASSEAGTGNIQYF. CDR3 nucleotides: TGTGCCAGCAGTGAGGCTGGGACAGGGAACATTCAGTACTTC.

The chain recombines TRBV20-1 with TRBJ2-4; D is possibly TRBD1 (5 bases). Deletions cut 1 base from V and 4 bases from J, with 8 bases between. Germline V gives CDR1 DFQATT, CDR2 SNEGSKA (reference sequence). The CDR3 loop spans 13 amino acids. The CDR3 DNA reads as TGCAGTGCTAGAGTCAGGGTGAAAAACATTCAGTACTTC. Its protein product is CSARVRVKNIQYF.

This clonotype appeared a few times. The chain employs TRBV20-1 and TRBJ2-2; D is uncertain. Trimming removed 3 bases at V and 5 bases at J, with 10 bases between. Germline V CDR1 and CDR2: DFQATT, SNEGSKA (reference sequence). The CDR3 spans 13 residues. CDR3 in amino acids: CSASFRTTGELFF. The CDR3 nucleotides are TGCAGTGCTAGCTTTAGGACGACCGGGGAGCTGTTTTTT.

The rearrangement uses TRBV3-1 and TRBJ2-3; D possibly corresponds to TRBD2 (5 bases). Germline assignment: CDR1 LGHDT and CDR2 YNNKEL (reference sequence). CDR3 length: 13 residues. V lost 2 bases and J 11 bases, leaving 14 bases between the germline ends. In DNA form, the CDR3 reads TGTGCCAGCAGCCAACTTATGAGGGCAGGGCAGTATTTT. Its translation is CASSQLMRAGQYF.

The chain carries TRBV29-1 and TRBJ2-1, with 9 positions matching TRBD1. V was pared by 5 bases and J by 3 bases, with 2 bases of the junction left unmatched. CDR3 length equals 13 residues. The germline V gene encodes CDR1 SQVTM and CDR2 ANQGSEA. The DNA of the CDR3 is TGCAGCGTTAGGACAGGGGACTACAATGAGCAGTTCTTC. Its protein product is CSVRTGDYNEQFF.

A few counts support this clonotype. This chain's CDR3 is CSARGPEQFF. The CDR3 DNA reads as TGCAGTGCTAGAGGACCCGAGCAGTTCTTC. J is TRBJ2-1 and V is TRBV20-1; D uncertain. V gave up 1 base and J gave up 10 bases, with 5 bases separating them. The germline CDR1 and CDR2 sequences are DFQATT and SNEGSKA (reference sequence). The CDR3 runs to 10 residues.

The chain uses TRBV7-2 and TRBJ2-5; 11 nucleotides agree with TRBD2. V was clipped by 5 bases and J by 7 bases; unmatched bases: 6. The germline gives CDR1 SGHTA, CDR2 FQGNSA. The CDR3 runs to 14 residues. The CDR3: CASSRLAGTGTQYF. The DNA of the CDR3 is TGTGCCAGCAGCCGACTAGCGGGAACGGGGACCCAGTACTTC.

The chain employs TRBV11-1 and TRBJ2-1; 16 nucleotides line up with TRBD2. The CDR3 spans 20 residues. The germline gives CDR1 SGHAT, CDR2 FQDESV (reference sequence). With V trimmed by 6 bases and J by 4 bases, 15 bases remained unmatched. CDR3 region: CASRAPPGTSGRAPYNEQFF. CDR3 bases: TGTGCCAGCAGGGCACCTCCCGGGACTAGCGGGAGGGCCCCGTACAATGAGCAGTTCTTC.

This clonotype was seen a single time. The chain uses TRBV7-9 and TRBJ2-7; 11 bases agree with TRBD2. V shed 5 bases and J 6 bases; nucleotides not matched to a gene: 6. This CDR3 has 14 amino acids. Germline V lookup: CDR1 SEHNR, CDR2 FQNEAQ (reference sequence). The CDR3 coding sequence is TGTGCCAGCAGCGCACTAGCGGGAGTGGGCGAGCAGTACTTC. It encodes CASSALAGVGEQYF.

This clonotype was seen a handful of times. V gene TRBV7-2 combines with J gene TRBJ1-5; D remains unclear. CDR1 is SGHTA, CDR2 FQGNSA, per germline. V was shortened by 9 bases and J by 6 bases, with 15 bases between the two germline ends. CDR3 length equals 13 residues. CDR3 in DNA: TGTGCCAGTACTGGCAGTACGTTTCAGCCCCAGCATTTT. Translation: CASTGSTFQPQHF. The full variable domain, completed using reference TRBV7-2 and TRBJ1-5, is GAGVSQSPSNKVTEKGKDVELRCDPISGHTALYWYRQSLGQGLEFLIYFQGNSAPDKSGLPSDRFSAERTGGSVSTLTIQRTQQEDSAVYLCASTGSTFQPQHFGDGTRLSIL.

Only a few counts were recorded for this clonotype. The gene calls are TRBV18 and TRBJ1-1; the match to TRBD1 covers 7 bases. The ends lost 2 bases at V and 2 bases at J; junction bases unmatched: 8. There are 16 residues in the CDR3. Germline CDR1 reads KGHSH; CDR2 reads LQKENI. The DNA of the CDR3 is TGTGCCAGCTCACCAAACCAGGGGGAAACTAACACTGAAGCTTTCTTT. The encoded protein is CASSPNQGETNTEAFF.

The rearrangement joins TRBV25-1 to TRBJ2-2, with D tentatively TRBD2 (5 bases). CDR1 is MGHDK, CDR2 SYGVNS, per germline. Trimming took 2 bases from V and 0 from J, leaving 7 bases between them. The CDR3 runs to 15 residues. The CDR3 loop is CASSETGANTGELFF. DNA for the CDR3: TGTGCCAGCAGTGAAACCGGGGCGAACACCGGGGAGCTGTTTTTT.

The chain employs TRBV7-2 and TRBJ2-3; 7 nucleotides line up with TRBD2. V shed 1 base, J shed 10 bases, and the junction held 11 bases outside the gene matches. CDR1 SGHTA and CDR2 FQGNSA come from the germline V gene. The CDR3 contains 15 residues. DNA of the CDR3: TGTGCCAGCAGCTTAGATCACCAGACTAGCTCAGCGCAGTATTTT. Protein: CASSLDHQTSSAQYF. Using reference TRBV7-2 and TRBJ2-3 for the parts outside the CDR3, the full variable domain is GAGVSQSPSNKVTEKGKDVELRCDPISGHTALYWYRQSLGQGLEFLIYFQGNSAPDKSGLPSDRFSAERTGGSVSTLTIQRTQQEDSAVYLCASSLDHQTSSAQYFGPGTRLTVL.

This clonotype was detected ten times or more. The rearrangement links TRBV7-3 to TRBJ2-1; TRBD2 agrees at 9 bases. Trimming removed 5 bases from V and 6 bases from J; junction bases left unmatched: 5. This CDR3 region has 14 residues. Germline lookup yields CDR1 SGHTA and CDR2 FQGTGA. The DNA for the CDR3 is TGTGCCAGCAGCCCCGGGACTAGCTCCAATGAGCAGTTCTTC. Its translation is CASSPGTSSNEQFF.

This clonotype was seen only a few times. The chain employs TRBV20-1 and TRBJ2-5, with D perhaps assigned TRBD1 or TRBD2 (5 bases each). V lost 1 base to trimming and J lost 4 bases, with 13 bases between them. Germline CDR1 and CDR2: DFQATT and SNEGSKA (reference sequence). The length of the CDR3 is 14 residues. The CDR3 DNA reads TGCAGTGCTAGAGGATGGGGGTCCGTAGAGACCCAGTACTTC. This translates into CSARGWGSVETQYF.

This clonotype was seen a few times. The J gene is TRBJ2-3, the V gene TRBV2; 10 positions match TRBD2. Per germline, CDR1 SNHLY and CDR2 FYNNEI. V lost 6 bases, J lost 5 bases, and 8 bases stayed unmatched. This CDR3 has 15 amino acids. This chain's CDR3 is CASREREGRKDTQYF. The DNA for the CDR3 is TGTGCCAGCAGGGAGCGGGAGGGCAGGAAAGATACGCAGTATTTT.

This clonotype turned up a few times. The chain uses TRBV5-1 and TRBJ2-3; tentative D call: TRBD2 (5 bases). The CDR3 sequence is 13 residues long. The germline V and J ends were trimmed by 7 bases and 8 bases, with 17 bases remaining between them. From germline, CDR1 is SGHRS and CDR2 YFSETQ. The CDR3 coding sequence is TGCGCCAGCCAACCGGGGAGCTCGGGTACGCAGTATTTT. The encoded protein is CASQPGSSGTQYF. Full variable domain (rest looked up from reference TRBV5-1 and TRBJ2-3): KAGVTQTPRYLIKTRGQQVTLSCSPISGHRSVSWYQQTPGQGLQFLFEYFSETQRNKGNFPGRFSGRQFSNSRSEMNVSTLELGDSALYLCASQPGSSGTQYFGPGTRLTVL.

The V call is TRBV7-9, the J call TRBJ2-3; perhaps TRBD2 as D (7 bases). CDR1 and CDR2 (germline): SEHNR, FQNEAQ (reference sequence). The V end lost 1 base, the J end lost 4 bases, and 15 bases lay between the germline ends. The CDR3 loop spans 16 amino acids. The CDR3 nucleotides are TGTGCCAGCAGCTTAGATAGGGGGGGAAGCCCAGATACGCAGTATTTT. Encoded protein: CASSLDRGGSPDTQYF.

This clonotype turned up a few times. The gene calls are TRBV10-3 and TRBJ2-2, with 11 positions matching TRBD2. This CDR3 is 16 amino acids long. Looked up from germline, CDR1 is ENHRY and CDR2 is SYGVKD. V was pared by 5 bases and J by 4 bases, with 6 bases of the junction left unmatched. CDR3 amino acids: CAISLLAGVGTGELFF. The CDR3 DNA follows: TGTGCCATCAGTTTACTAGCGGGGGTTGGCACCGGGGAGCTGTTTTTT.

Ten or more counts support this clonotype. This chain links TRBV5-1 with TRBJ2-3, with D hard to call. The CDR3 contains 15 residues. CDR1 is SGHRS and CDR2 is YFSETQ in the germline V gene. Trimming took off 0 bases at V and 2 bases at J, with 10 bases between the two ends. Here the CDR3 DNA reads TGCGCCAGCAGCTTGGTGGGGTCACCCACAGATACGCAGTATTTT. Translation gives CASSLVGSPTDTQYF.